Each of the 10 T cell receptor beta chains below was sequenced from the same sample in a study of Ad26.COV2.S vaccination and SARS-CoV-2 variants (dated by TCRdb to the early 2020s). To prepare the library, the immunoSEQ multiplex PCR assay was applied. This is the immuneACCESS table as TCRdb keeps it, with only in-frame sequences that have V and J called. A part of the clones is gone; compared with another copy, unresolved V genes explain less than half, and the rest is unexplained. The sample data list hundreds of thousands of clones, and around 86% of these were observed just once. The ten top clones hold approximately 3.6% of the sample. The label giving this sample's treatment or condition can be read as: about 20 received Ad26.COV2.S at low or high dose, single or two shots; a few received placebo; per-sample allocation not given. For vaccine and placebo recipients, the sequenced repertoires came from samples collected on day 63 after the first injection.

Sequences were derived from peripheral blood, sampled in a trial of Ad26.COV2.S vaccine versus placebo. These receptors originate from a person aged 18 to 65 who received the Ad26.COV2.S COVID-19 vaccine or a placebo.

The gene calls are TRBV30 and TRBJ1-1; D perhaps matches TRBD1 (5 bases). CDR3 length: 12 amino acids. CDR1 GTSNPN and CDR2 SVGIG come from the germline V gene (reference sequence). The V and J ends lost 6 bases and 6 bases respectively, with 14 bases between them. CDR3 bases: TGTGCCTGCTTGGGGGTGTTCTCTGAAGCTTTCTTT. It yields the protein CACLGVFSEAFF.

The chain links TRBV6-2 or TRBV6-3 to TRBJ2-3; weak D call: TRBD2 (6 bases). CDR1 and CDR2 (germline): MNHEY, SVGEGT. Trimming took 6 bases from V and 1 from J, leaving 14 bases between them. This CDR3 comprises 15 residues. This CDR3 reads CASSLRASGTDTQYF. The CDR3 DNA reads TGTGCCAGCAGCCTACGGGCTAGCGGCACAGATACGCAGTATTTT.

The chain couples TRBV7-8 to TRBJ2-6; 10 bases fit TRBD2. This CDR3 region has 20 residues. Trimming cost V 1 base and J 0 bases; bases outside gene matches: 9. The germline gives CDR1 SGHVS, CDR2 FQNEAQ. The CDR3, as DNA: TGTGCCAGCAGCTTAGTAGTGCTAGCGGGGGCCTACTCTGGGGCCAACGTCCTGACTTTC. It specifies CASSLVVLAGAYSGANVLTF.

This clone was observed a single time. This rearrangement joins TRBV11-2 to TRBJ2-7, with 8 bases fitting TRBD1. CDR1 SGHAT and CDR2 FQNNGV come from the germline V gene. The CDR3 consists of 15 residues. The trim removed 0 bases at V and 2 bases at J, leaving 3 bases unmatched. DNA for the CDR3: TGTGCCAGCAGCTTAGATCGACAGGGGACCTACGAGCAGTACTTC. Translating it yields CASSLDRQGTYEQYF.

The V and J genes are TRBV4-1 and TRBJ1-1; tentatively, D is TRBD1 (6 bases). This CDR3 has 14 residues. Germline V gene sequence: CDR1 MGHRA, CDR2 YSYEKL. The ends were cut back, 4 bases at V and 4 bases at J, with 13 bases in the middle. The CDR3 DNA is TGCGCCAGCAGCCCCAGGACAGCACTCACTGAAGCTTTCTTT. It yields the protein CASSPRTALTEAFF.

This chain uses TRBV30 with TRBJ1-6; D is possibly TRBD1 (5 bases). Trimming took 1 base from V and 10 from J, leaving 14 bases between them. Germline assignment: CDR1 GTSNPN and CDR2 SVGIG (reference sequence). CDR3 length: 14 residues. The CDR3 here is CAWSGGAGGSPLHF. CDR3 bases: TGTGCCTGGAGTGGAGGGGCCGGGGGGTCACCCCTCCACTTT.

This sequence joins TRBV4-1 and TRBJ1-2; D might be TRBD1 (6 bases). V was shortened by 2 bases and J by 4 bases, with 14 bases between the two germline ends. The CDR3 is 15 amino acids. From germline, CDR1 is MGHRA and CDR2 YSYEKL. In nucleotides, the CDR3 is TGCGCCAGCAGCCAAAAAGTACAGGGAGGCTATGGCTACACCTTC. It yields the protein CASSQKVQGGYGYTF.

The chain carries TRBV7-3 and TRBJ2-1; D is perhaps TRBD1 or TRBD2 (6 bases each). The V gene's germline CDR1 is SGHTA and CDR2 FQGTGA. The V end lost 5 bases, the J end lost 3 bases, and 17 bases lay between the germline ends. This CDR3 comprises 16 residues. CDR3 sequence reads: CASSPEGGGGYNEQFF. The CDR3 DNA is TGTGCCAGCAGCCCGGAGGGGGGTGGGGGCTACAATGAGCAGTTCTTC.

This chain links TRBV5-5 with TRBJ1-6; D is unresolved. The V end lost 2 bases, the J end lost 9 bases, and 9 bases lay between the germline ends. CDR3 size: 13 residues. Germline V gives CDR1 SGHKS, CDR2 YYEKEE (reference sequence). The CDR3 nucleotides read TGTGCCAGCAGCTTATCCCACGCTTCACCCCTCCACTTT. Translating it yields CASSLSHASPLHF.

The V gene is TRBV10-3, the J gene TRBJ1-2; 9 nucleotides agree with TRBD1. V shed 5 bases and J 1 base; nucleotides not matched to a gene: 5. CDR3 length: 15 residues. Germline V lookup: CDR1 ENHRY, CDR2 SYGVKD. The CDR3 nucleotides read TGTGCCATCAGTTCCGGGACAGGGTTTAACTATGGCTACACCTTC. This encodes CAISSGTGFNYGYTF.